The 13 T cell receptor beta chains listed next were all sequenced from one sample in a study of cytomegalovirus exposure and HLA in healthy donors (dated by TCRdb to about 2017). The library was built by means of the immunoSEQ multiplex PCR assay. The multiplex PCR relied on a mix of 60 forward primers for TCR Vbeta segments and 13 reverse primers for TCR Jbeta segments. TCRdb retrieved this table from immuneACCESS and kept in-frame rearrangements only. Not all clones are present; in checked studies, unresolved V genes account for under half, and no reason is known for the remainder. The table for this sample lists approximately 190,000 clones; more than 75% of them were counted only once. In total, the top ten clones hold over 12% of the sample. The material sequenced was PBMCs. These receptors came from a young woman in good health and CMV-seropositive.

This clone was counted between two and nine times. The chain carries TRBV6-5 and TRBJ2-1; 7 bases map to TRBD2. The CDR3 runs to 15 residues. CDR1 and CDR2 from the germline V gene are MNHEY and SVGAGI. J lost 4 bases, V lost 5 bases, and 8 bases had no gene match. CDR3 sequence: CASSSGGEPYNEQFF. CDR3 bases: TGTGCCAGCAGTAGTGGGGGGGAACCATACAATGAGCAGTTCTTC.

The CDR3 nucleotides read TGCGCCAGCAGCTTGGTTGCGGGGGGGCCGGGGGAGCAGTACTTC. It encodes CASSLVAGGPGEQYF. The V gene is TRBV5-1, the J gene TRBJ2-7; TRBD2 matches 9 bases. The ends lost 0 bases at V and 7 bases at J; junction bases unmatched: 8. CDR1 and CDR2 (germline): SGHRS, YFSETQ. This CDR3 contains 15 residues.

The V and J genes are TRBV6-1 and TRBJ2-7; 7 bases match TRBD1. V was clipped by 6 bases and J by 4 bases; unmatched bases: 12. The CDR3 is made up of 15 amino acids. Germline V gene sequence: CDR1 MNHNS, CDR2 SASEGT. Here the CDR3 reads CASSSRPGTAYEQYF. In nucleotides, the CDR3 is TGTGCCAGCAGCTCCCGCCCCGGGACAGCTTACGAGCAGTACTTC.

This clone was found a few times. This sequence joins TRBV19 and TRBJ1-5, with 7 positions matching TRBD1. Germline CDR1 LNHDA, CDR2 SQIVND (reference sequence). With V trimmed by 9 bases and J by 4 bases, 12 bases remained unmatched. The length of the CDR3 is 15 residues. The CDR3 is CASHIRGKRNQPQHF. The CDR3 region has the DNA TGTGCCAGCCATATCAGGGGGAAAAGGAATCAGCCCCAGCATTTT.

The J gene is TRBJ1-4, the V gene TRBV19; 7 positions match TRBD1. The germline V gene encodes CDR1 LNHDA and CDR2 SQIVND (reference sequence). The CDR3 length is 16 residues. J gave up 5 bases and V 6 bases, and 12 bases lay outside the gene matches. DNA for the CDR3: TGTGCCAGTAGCGAAACCGGGACAGTCAAAAATGAAAAACTGTTTTTT. Amino acids: CASSETGTVKNEKLFF.

This clone came up a few times. The rearrangement links TRBV28 to TRBJ1-1, with D tentatively TRBD1 (6 bases). This CDR3 is built from 12 residues. The germline V gene encodes CDR1 MDHEN and CDR2 SYDVKM. V dropped 2 bases and J dropped 7 bases, with 8 bases sitting between them. The CDR3 sequence: CASSLRGNEAFF. CDR3 coding DNA: TGTGCCAGCAGTTTAAGGGGGAATGAAGCTTTCTTT.

The J gene is TRBJ1-2, the V gene TRBV5-6; no clear D. Trimming cost V 7 bases and J 1 base, with 8 bases left between them. The CDR3 extends over 12 amino acids. Germline CDR1 reads SGHDT; CDR2 reads YYEEEE. The CDR3 loop reads CASRGVNYGYTF. The CDR3 DNA sequence: TGTGCCAGCCGGGGTGTTAACTATGGCTACACCTTC.

The rearrangement links TRBV5-1 to TRBJ2-5, with D unclear. Trimming took off 1 base at V and 1 base at J, with 11 bases between the two ends. CDR1 and CDR2 from the germline V gene are SGHRS and YFSETQ. CDR3 length: 15 residues. The CDR3 region has the DNA TGCGCCAGCAGCTTGTCTGGGCCTTCCCAAGAGACCCAGTACTTC. Translation: CASSLSGPSQETQYF.

V usage is TRBV5-1 and J usage is TRBJ2-3; TRBD2 aligns across 10 bases. Germline V gene lookup returns CDR1 SGHRS and CDR2 YFSETQ. The CDR3 totals 15 residues. Trimming took 0 bases from V and 6 from J; bases not matched to a gene: 4. Here the CDR3 reads CASSLERGGADTQYF. The CDR3 DNA sequence: TGCGCCAGCAGCTTGGAGCGGGGGGGAGCGGATACGCAGTATTTT.

The genes are TRBV6-1 and TRBJ2-7; possibly TRBD1 for D (5 bases). Germline V gene data show CDR1 as MNHNS and CDR2 as SASEGT. The CDR3 is 14 residues long. Trimming took off 2 bases at V and 7 bases at J, with 15 bases between the two ends. The CDR3 is CASSERKGPKEQYF. The CDR3 DNA follows: TGTGCCAGCAGTGAAAGGAAGGGGCCAAAGGAGCAGTACTTC.

This chain joins TRBV10-3 and TRBJ1-2, with TRBD1 identical over 8 bases. Trimming took 3 bases from V and 2 from J; bases not matched to a gene: 2. CDR1 ENHRY and CDR2 SYGVKD come from the germline V gene. The CDR3 runs to 14 residues. CDR3 sequence reads: CAISDWTGNYGYTF. Written as DNA, the CDR3 is TGTGCCATCAGTGACTGGACAGGGAACTATGGCTACACCTTC.

The chain uses TRBV27 and TRBJ1-4, with 7 bases lining up with TRBD1. J lost 8 bases, V lost 5 bases, and 8 bases had no gene match. CDR3 length equals 14 residues. Germline V CDR1 and CDR2: MNHEY, SMNVEV (reference sequence). CDR3 sequence (DNA): TGTGCCAGCAGTACGACAGGGATAGAGGAAAAACTGTTTTTT. Amino acid sequence: CASSTTGIEEKLFF. The full variable domain, rest sourced from reference TRBV27 and TRBJ1-4, is EAQVTQNPRYLITVTGKKLTVTCSQNMNHEYMSWYRQDPGLGLRQIYYSMNVEVTDKGDVPEGYKVSRKEKRNFPLILESPSPNQTSLYFCASSTTGIEEKLFFGSGTQLSVL.

This clone was detected a few times. J is TRBJ2-3 and V is TRBV7-2; 15 bases agree with TRBD2. The V and J ends lost 5 bases and 3 bases, in that order; junction bases with no gene match: 6. This CDR3 contains 17 residues. CDR1 is SGHTA, CDR2 FQGNSA, per germline. CDR3 nucleotide sequence: TGTGCCAGCAGCAGGGGACTAGCGGGGGGTGGGACAGATACGCAGTATTTT. This gives the protein CASSRGLAGGGTDTQYF.